Below are 17 T cell receptor beta chains sequenced from a single sample in a study of blood T cell repertoires in COVID-19. Clones were sequenced by immunoSEQ multiplex PCR, and TCRdb holds only the in-frame ones, with some missing. The sample carries about 120,000 clones, 82% recorded once. The specimen was peripheral blood. These TCRs come from a human donor in a cohort sampled during active COVID-19.

In DNA form, the CDR3 reads TGTGCCAGCAGTGAACTGTCAGGGGCCAACACTGAAGCTTTCTTT. It yields the protein CASSELSGANTEAFF. The chain uses TRBV6-1 and TRBJ1-1, with D perhaps matching TRBD1 (6 bases). Germline lookup yields CDR1 MNHNS and CDR2 SASEGT. V was shortened by 2 bases and J by 2 bases, with 12 bases between the two germline ends. The CDR3 has 15 amino acids.

This clone appeared once. The V call is TRBV29-1, the J call TRBJ2-3, with 8 positions matching TRBD1. The germline V gene encodes CDR1 SQVTM and CDR2 ANQGSEA. The CDR3 consists of 14 residues. The ends lost 3 bases at V and 1 base at J; junction bases unmatched: 3. The CDR3 nucleotides are TGCAGCGTTGATCCGACAGGGGGCACAGATACGCAGTATTTT. Translated: CSVDPTGGTDTQYF.

The V call is TRBV27, the J call TRBJ2-3; possible D gene TRBD1, 6 bases. Trimming pared 6 bases from V and 2 bases from J, leaving 15 bases between. The CDR3 length is 15 residues. Germline CDR1 reads MNHEY; CDR2 reads SMNVEV (reference sequence). CDR3 amino acids: CASSPLDRHTDTQYF. The CDR3 DNA reads TGTGCCAGCAGCCCCCTGGACAGACACACAGATACGCAGTATTTT.

This rearrangement joins TRBV7-9 to TRBJ2-1; possibly TRBD1 for D (6 bases). Germline V gene data show CDR1 as SEHNR and CDR2 as FQNEAQ (reference sequence). Between the trimmed V and J ends, which lost 2 bases and 10 bases, there was a span of 12 bases. The CDR3 spans 13 residues. Written as DNA, the CDR3 is TGTGCCAGCAGCTTACTATCCGGGACAGAGCAGTTCTTC. This translates into CASSLLSGTEQFF.

J is TRBJ2-3 and V is TRBV4-3; 12 nucleotides agree with TRBD2. V lost 0 bases and J lost 10; bases outside the gene matches: 8. Germline CDR1 and CDR2: LGHNA and YSLEER. The CDR3 contains 16 residues. The DNA of the CDR3 is TGCGCCAGCAGCCAAGAGACTAGCGGGGGTTCTCTGGCGCAGTATTTT. It codes for CASSQETSGGSLAQYF.

The chain combines TRBV28 with TRBJ2-2, with a tentative D call TRBD2 (5 bases). From germline, CDR1 is MDHEN and CDR2 SYDVKM. V was cut by 3 bases and J by 8 bases, with 10 bases left in between. The CDR3 covers 13 residues. The CDR3 DNA is TGTGCCAGCAGTTTTCCGGGGAGAGGGGAGCTGTTTTTT. Its translation is CASSFPGRGELFF.

V usage is TRBV10-3 and J usage is TRBJ2-1; 9 bases map to TRBD1. V was clipped by 5 bases and J by 10 bases; unmatched bases: 12. The germline gives CDR1 ENHRY, CDR2 SYGVKD. CDR3 length equals 15 residues. This CDR3 reads CAISKGQGQGGEQFF. CDR3 nucleotide sequence: TGTGCCATCAGTAAGGGACAGGGTCAAGGGGGCGAGCAGTTCTTC.

This clone was seen only once. This chain links TRBV19 with TRBJ1-1; no definite D call. The CDR3 spans 17 residues. V lost 4 bases and J lost 0, with 18 bases in between. Germline V CDR1 and CDR2: LNHDA, SQIVND (reference sequence). Here the CDR3 reads CASSTAFRRALNTEAFF. CDR3 nucleotide sequence: TGTGCCAGTAGTACCGCATTTAGGAGGGCGCTGAACACTGAAGCTTTCTTT.

This chain joins TRBV5-5 and TRBJ2-7, with TRBD2 matching 7 bases. The CDR3 totals 15 residues. Germline assignment: CDR1 SGHKS and CDR2 YYEKEE (reference sequence). J lost 0 bases, V lost 4 bases, and 7 bases had no gene match. DNA for the CDR3: TGTGCCAGCAGCCGTCTAGCGGAGAGCTCCTACGAGCAGTACTTC. It translates to CASSRLAESSYEQYF.

This chain uses TRBV28 with TRBJ1-1, with D unresolved. Trimming pared 6 bases from V and 3 bases from J, leaving 11 bases between. Germline CDR1 and CDR2: MDHEN and SYDVKM. This CDR3 has 13 amino acids. The CDR3 nucleotides are TGTGCCAGCAGGCCTACAGAGCACACTGAAGCTTTCTTT. Translation: CASRPTEHTEAFF.

This clone was seen more than once but under ten times. This sequence joins TRBV2 and TRBJ1-2; the D gene is possibly TRBD1 (5 bases). CDR3 size: 16 residues. V was trimmed by 2 bases and J by 4 bases, leaving 17 bases between them. Germline CDR1 is SNHLY and CDR2 is FYNNEI. The CDR3 sequence is CASSERWTTRSYGYTF. In nucleotides, the CDR3 is TGTGCCAGCAGTGAAAGGTGGACAACCAGATCCTATGGCTACACCTTC. Full variable domain (rest looked up from reference TRBV2 and TRBJ1-2): EPEVTQTPSHQVTQMGQEVILRCVPISNHLYFYWYRQILGQKVEFLVSFYNNEISEKSEIFDDQFSVERPDGSNFTLKIRSTKLEDSAMYFCASSERWTTRSYGYTFGSGTRLTVV.

The chain links TRBV21-1 to TRBJ2-5; no check of the table's D call, TRBD1, against the DNA was made. TRBV21-1 is a listed pseudogene. The CDR3 sequence is 16 residues long. The chain's CDR3 is CASSPDGTGHQETQYF. Here the CDR3 DNA reads TGTGCCAGCAGCCCCGACGGGACAGGGCACCAAGAGACCCAGTACTTC.

The chain employs TRBV5-4 and TRBJ1-1; 11 bases fit TRBD1. The length of the CDR3 is 16 residues. J lost 1 base, V lost 4 bases, and 6 bases had no gene match. CDR1 is SGHNT, CDR2 YYREEE, per germline (reference sequence). The CDR3 DNA reads as TGTGCCAGCAGCGTTACCGGGACAGGGGGGAACACTGAAGCTTTCTTT. Amino acid sequence: CASSVTGTGGNTEAFF. The whole variable domain, filled in from reference TRBV5-4 and TRBJ1-1, reads ETGVTQSPTHLIKTRGQQVTLRCSSQSGHNTVSWYQQALGQGPQFIFQYYREEENGRGNFPPRFSGLQFPNYSSELNVNALELDDSALYLCASSVTGTGGNTEAFFGQGTRLTVV.

The gene calls are TRBV2 and TRBJ2-2; TRBD1 matches at 11 bases. Per germline, CDR1 SNHLY and CDR2 FYNNEI. J lost 5 bases, V lost 5 bases, and 7 bases had no gene match. The CDR3 sequence is 16 residues long. CDR3 DNA: TGTGCCAGCAGTTCATGGACAGGGGGCTTGACCGGGGAGCTGTTTTTT. It is translated as CASSSWTGGLTGELFF.

The genes are TRBV7-6 and TRBJ1-4, with 9 nucleotides matching TRBD1. Germline trimming cut 5 bases from V and 4 bases from J; bases unmatched to any gene: 5. The CDR3 length is 15 residues. Looked up from germline, CDR1 is SGHVS and CDR2 is FNYEAQ. As DNA, the CDR3 is TGTGCCAGCAGCGCTGGACAGGGGCGTAATGAAAAACTGTTTTTT. It codes for CASSAGQGRNEKLFF.

J is TRBJ2-7 and V is TRBV18; TRBD1 matches at 9 bases. This CDR3 spans 13 amino acids. Germline V gene sequence: CDR1 KGHSH, CDR2 LQKENI. V shed 2 bases and J 7 bases; nucleotides not matched to a gene: 3. In DNA form, the CDR3 reads TGTGCCAGCTCACCAACAGGGGGCAGAGAGCAGTACTTC. This codes for CASSPTGGREQYF.

The rearrangement uses TRBV7-2 and TRBJ1-4; the D gene is possibly TRBD1 (5 bases). Trimming left V 4 bases short and J 12 bases short, with 21 bases between. From germline, CDR1 is SGHTA and CDR2 FQGNSA. The CDR3 has 15 amino acids. CDR3 bases: TGTGCCAGCAGCTCGCCGATTTCCCGCGGGGGACAACTGTTTTTT. Its translation: CASSSPISRGGQLFF.